These 22 T cell receptor beta chains originate from one sample sequenced in a study of control samples from healthy donors and cancer patients. Profiled with immunoSEQ multiplex PCR; TCRdb holds only in-frame clones, not every one. The sample has roughly 26,000 clones, 82% seen once; the top ten hold about 25%. Source material: PBMCs. These receptors all come from a man aged 55-75 years with colorectal cancer.

CDR3 sequence reads: CAWSPQDSGGNTIYF. In DNA, the CDR3 is TGTGCCTGGAGTCCCCAGGACAGTGGAGGAAACACCATATATTTT. The chain employs TRBV30 and TRBJ1-3, with D maybe TRBD1 (6 bases). Trimming removed 2 bases from V and 4 bases from J, with 15 bases in between. In germline, CDR1 is GTSNPN, CDR2 SVGIG (reference sequence). The length of the CDR3 is 15 residues.

This clone was detected only once. The rearrangement joins TRBV4-1 to TRBJ1-5; TRBD1 aligns across 8 bases. This CDR3 spans 17 amino acids. Germline values: CDR1 MGHRA, CDR2 YSYEKL. The J segment lost 7 bases and the V segment lost 5 bases, leaving 16 bases of the junction unmatched. The CDR3 is CASSTPSGTGDSQPQHF. The CDR3 DNA reads TGCGCCAGCAGCACTCCTTCCGGGACAGGAGACAGCCAGCCCCAGCATTTT.

This chain links TRBV30 with TRBJ2-7; TRBD2 matches 10 bases. The CDR3 consists of 15 residues. The germline gives CDR1 GTSNPN, CDR2 SVGIG (reference sequence). The junction had 6 bases not matched to a gene; V was cut back by 0 bases and J by 4 bases. This CDR3 reads CAWSVKGLAQYEQYF. The DNA for the CDR3 is TGTGCCTGGAGTGTAAAGGGACTAGCGCAGTACGAGCAGTACTTC.

V gene TRBV7-8 combines with J gene TRBJ1-4, with 8 bases lining up with TRBD1. Germline CDR1 and CDR2: SGHVS and FQNEAQ. V shed 6 bases, J shed 7 bases, and the junction held 7 bases outside the gene matches. CDR3 length: 14 residues. CDR3 in amino acids: CASSPTGGGEKLFF. Here the CDR3 DNA reads TGTGCCAGCAGTCCAACAGGGGGAGGTGAAAAACTGTTTTTT.

V usage is TRBV30 and J usage is TRBJ2-7, with unresolved D. Germline CDR1 GTSNPN, CDR2 SVGIG (reference sequence). V dropped 2 bases and J dropped 10 bases, with 15 bases sitting between them. The CDR3 sequence is 12 residues long. CDR3 protein: CAWSRAENFQYF. Here the CDR3 DNA reads TGTGCCTGGAGTCGGGCAGAAAACTTTCAGTACTTC.

By share, this clone ranks as medium-sized. The genes are TRBV10-3 and TRBJ2-4, with TRBD2 identical over 9 bases. Trimming cost V 9 bases and J 2 bases; bases outside gene matches: 5. The germline CDR1 and CDR2 sequences are ENHRY and SYGVKD. This CDR3 is 14 amino acids long. CDR3 region: CAISGGITKNIQYF. As DNA, the CDR3 is TGTGCCATTAGCGGGGGTATTACCAAAAACATTCAGTACTTC.

The CDR3 bases are TGTGCCAGCAGCCAAGGGTTAGGAGATACGCAGTATTTT. It yields the protein CASSQGLGDTQYF. This chain uses TRBV3-1 (or the pseudogene TRBV3-2) with TRBJ2-3; D is undetermined. V lost 1 base and J lost 5, with 7 bases in between. CDR1 is LGHDT and CDR2 is YNNKEL in the germline V gene (reference sequence). This CDR3 has 13 amino acids.

The chain has TRBV5-5 and TRBJ2-1, with D possibly matching TRBD1 (5 bases). The germline V gene has CDR1 SGHKS and CDR2 YYEKEE (reference sequence). Trimming removed 4 bases at V and 7 bases at J, with 12 bases between. The CDR3 is made up of 13 amino acids. The CDR3, as DNA: TGTGCCAGCAGCCTCAGGGTTCGAAATGAGCAGTTCTTC. Translating gives CASSLRVRNEQFF.

The chain links TRBV2 to TRBJ1-4, with TRBD1 matching 7 bases. Trimming removed 8 bases from V and 7 bases from J; junction bases left unmatched: 13. Germline V lookup: CDR1 SNHLY, CDR2 FYNNEI. The CDR3 contains 15 residues. In nucleotides, the CDR3 is TGTGCCAGCGCCGACGTGAGGGGGCGCGGTGAAAAACTGTTTTTT. Its protein is CASADVRGRGEKLFF.

The chain recombines TRBV7-2 with TRBJ1-1, with 11 bases fitting TRBD1. V gave up 3 bases and J gave up 6 bases; unmatched junction bases: 18. Germline V gene data show CDR1 as SGHTA and CDR2 as FQGNSA. This CDR3 spans 19 amino acids. CDR3 sequence: CASSLDPLRTGGIVAEAFF. The CDR3 coding sequence is TGTGCCAGCAGCTTGGATCCCTTAAGGACAGGGGGCATTGTCGCTGAAGCTTTCTTT.

By sample share, this clone is medium-sized. Distinct nucleotide sequences in the sample also encode this CDR3. V and J are TRBV7-9 and TRBJ2-7, with TRBD1 matching over 9 bases. The V segment lost 1 base and the J segment 4 bases; nucleotides outside the gene matches: 5. CDR3 length equals 15 residues. CDR1 and CDR2 (germline): SEHNR, FQNEAQ (reference sequence). The CDR3: CASSLGGDRGYEQYF. For the CDR3, the DNA is TGTGCCAGCAGCTTAGGGGGTGACAGGGGGTACGAGCAGTACTTC.

This chain uses TRBV10-3 with TRBJ2-5; 8 bases agree with TRBD2. The CDR3 sequence is 15 residues long. Losses at the gene ends were 3 bases for V and 2 bases for J; bases not matched to a gene: 5. Germline V CDR1 and CDR2: ENHRY, SYGVKD. Here the CDR3 DNA reads TGTGCCATCAGTGACTGGACTAGCAAACAAGAGACCCAGTACTTC. Protein sequence: CAISDWTSKQETQYF.

This rearrangement joins TRBV19 to TRBJ1-6; D is undetermined. The CDR3 is 15 amino acids. CDR1 and CDR2 (germline): LNHDA, SQIVND (reference sequence). With 8 bases removed from V and 5 bases from J, the gap between germline ends came to 16 bases. DNA for the CDR3: TGTGCCAGTCACACCGCCGCGGTTAATAATTCACCCCTCCACTTT. Translated, it gives CASHTAAVNNSPLHF.

This clone is a singleton in its sample. CDR3 sequence reads: CASSYFPGNEQFF. The CDR3 DNA follows: TGTGCCAGCAGTTACTTTCCAGGAAATGAGCAGTTCTTC. The chain is built from TRBV6-5 and TRBJ2-1; D not certain. Trimming took off 1 base at V and 7 bases at J, with 8 bases between the two ends. This CDR3 region has 13 residues. Germline-derived CDR1 and CDR2 are MNHEY and SVGAGI.

As for this clone: The same CDR3 can be traced to other DNA sequences in this sample. The J gene is TRBJ1-1, the V gene TRBV10-3; the D is unclear. The CDR3 has 14 residues. V lost 2 bases, J lost 1 base, and 8 bases lay in between. CDR1 is ENHRY, CDR2 SYGVKD, per germline. The CDR3 DNA follows: TGTGCCATCAGTGAGCTGGGCAAGAACACTGAAGCTTTCTTT. Encoded protein: CAISELGKNTEAFF.

This sequence joins TRBV2 and TRBJ2-7; D might be TRBD2 (5 bases). Trimming stripped 8 bases from V and 2 bases from J, with 16 bases between. Germline V gene data show CDR1 as SNHLY and CDR2 as FYNNEI. The length of the CDR3 is 14 residues. DNA for the CDR3: TGTGCCAGCTCTCGAGGGAATACTGCCTACGAGCAGTACGTC. This translates into CASSRGNTAYEQYV.

The V gene is TRBV21-1, the J gene TRBJ1-4; the table's D call, TRBD1, has no DNA check behind it. TRBV21-1 is an annotated pseudogene. This CDR3 has 15 residues. The CDR3 region has the DNA TGTGCCAGCAGCAAAGGTCAGGGAATTAATGAAAAACTGTTTTTT. It encodes CASSKGQGINEKLFF.

This clone came up a few times. This CDR3 is CATSRDKRQEAFF. CDR3 DNA: TGTGCCACCAGCAGAGATAAGCGGCAAGAAGCTTTCTTT. The chain recombines TRBV15 with TRBJ1-1, with no clear D. The CDR3 contains 13 residues. In germline, CDR1 is LNHNV, CDR2 YYDKDF (reference sequence). V was trimmed by 0 bases and J by 8 bases, leaving 10 bases between them.

Only one count was recorded for this clone. This rearrangement joins TRBV7-9 to TRBJ1-4; 8 positions agree with TRBD1. V was pared by 8 bases and J by 5 bases, with 7 bases of the junction left unmatched. The CDR3 has 14 amino acids. Germline V CDR1 and CDR2: SEHNR, FQNEAQ (reference sequence). Here the CDR3 reads CASLPGTGNEKLFF. CDR3 bases: TGTGCCAGCCTTCCCGGGACAGGAAATGAAAAACTGTTTTTT.

This chain connects TRBV29-1 to TRBJ1-4, with a tentative D call TRBD1 (6 bases). The CDR3 runs to 13 residues. Germline V gene data show CDR1 as SQVTM and CDR2 as ANQGSEA. Trimming stripped 7 bases from V and 7 bases from J, with 16 bases between. The CDR3 loop is CSATRGGGEKLFF. CDR3 DNA sequence: TGCAGCGCTACCAGGGGCGGGGGTGAAAAACTGTTTTTT. Supplemented by reference TRBV29-1 and TRBJ1-4, the full variable domain reads SAVISQKPSRDICQRGTSLTIQCQVDSQVTMMFWYRQQPGQSLTLIATANQGSEATYESGFVIDKFPISRPNLTFSTLTVSNMSPEDSSIYLCSATRGGGEKLFFGSGTQLSVL.

This chain connects TRBV5-8 to TRBJ2-7, with D uncertain. Trimming pared 1 base from V and 2 bases from J, leaving 13 bases between. The length of the CDR3 is 15 residues. The germline gives CDR1 SGHTS, CDR2 YDEGEE. CDR3 in amino acids: CASSLPDQEAYEQYV. As DNA, the CDR3 is TGTGCCAGCAGCTTGCCGGACCAGGAAGCCTACGAGCAGTACGTC.

The chain has TRBV19 and TRBJ2-3; D is unclear. Trimming cost V 5 bases and J 6 bases, with 15 bases left between them. CDR1 is LNHDA and CDR2 is SQIVND in the germline V gene (reference sequence). The CDR3 is made up of 14 amino acids. The CDR3 region is CASSAFVGDDTQYF. CDR3 coding DNA: TGTGCCAGTAGTGCCTTCGTAGGCGACGATACGCAGTATTTT.